The clone carrying this T cell receptor beta chain was seen only a few times. The antigen is not known. This sample was taken from a study of human T cells and chemical hapten exposure. Study-level information: Read at 6 days, the patch tests placed 0.01% DPC on the upper back.

In the library, unique molecular identifiers were attached to individual cDNA molecules. TCRdb ran MiXCR on the RACE reads and lists one entry per CDR3 protein. The sample lists 330,000 or so distinct CDR3 sequences, about 6% occurring once. Time point noted: patch test 2, 6 weeks after DPC sensitization. As to treatment: therapeutic diphenylcyclopropenone sensitization with weekly scalp DPC. Trimming cost V 4 bases and J 7 bases; bases outside gene matches: 9. Germline V CDR1 and CDR2: MGHRA, YSYEKL. This CDR3 spans 14 amino acids. Study results and limitations: Versus controls, expanded TCRs had significantly more large CDR3 similarity clusters.

The rearrangement joins TRBV4-1 to TRBJ1-1; 7 nucleotides match TRBD1. This sequence was found in a young woman with alopecia areata. Some clones in this sample may be carry-over from other donors' samples. The source was whole blood, collected in connection with sensitization to the hapten diphenylcyclopropenone (DPC). For the CDR3, the DNA is TGCGCCAGCAGCCTCCTGGACAGGCGGGATGAAGCTTTCTTT. Translation: CASSLLDRRDEAFF.